A single sample is the source of the 28 T cell receptor beta chains below, sequenced in a study of shared T cell receptors in the human thymus. Sequencing used immunoSEQ multiplex PCR; TCRdb keeps in-frame clones, though not all of them. The sample shows 540,000 or so clones, roughly 74% of them seen only once. These data also featured in a second study, about human thymus T cells.

What was sequenced was thymocytes. These receptors originate from a boy less than two years old with a congenital heart defect.

The V gene is TRBV19, the J gene TRBJ1-1; D is perhaps TRBD1 (5 bases). V was cut by 7 bases and J by 0 bases, with 12 bases left in between. Germline V gives CDR1 LNHDA, CDR2 SQIVND (reference sequence). The CDR3 covers 14 residues. The DNA for the CDR3 is TGTGCCAGTAAGGGCAGGGCGATGAACACTGAAGCTTTCTTT. It specifies CASKGRAMNTEAFF.

V and J are TRBV30 and TRBJ2-5; 9 bases map to TRBD1. The germline CDR1 and CDR2 sequences are GTSNPN and SVGIG (reference sequence). The CDR3 covers 16 residues. Trimming cost V 2 bases and J 3 bases; bases outside gene matches: 10. CDR3 loop: CAWSPTGTGNEETQYF. In nucleotides, the CDR3 is TGTGCCTGGAGTCCCACCGGGACAGGGAACGAAGAGACCCAGTACTTC.

DNA of the CDR3: TGTGCCAGCAGACGAACACTAGCGGGAAGGGCCCCCGGGGAGCTGTTTTTT. This codes for CASRRTLAGRAPGELFF. This chain uses TRBV27 with TRBJ2-2; 10 positions match TRBD2. Unmatched junction bases numbered 13, after V lost 6 bases and J lost 6 bases. CDR3 length: 17 amino acids. Germline V gene lookup returns CDR1 MNHEY and CDR2 SMNVEV (reference sequence).

The chain has TRBV27 and TRBJ2-2, with 10 bases lining up with TRBD2. The CDR3 has 18 amino acids. Trimming cost V 9 bases and J 1 base; bases outside gene matches: 14. From germline, CDR1 is MNHEY and CDR2 SMNVEV (reference sequence). CDR3 bases: TGTGCCAGTCGTAGGGGGACTAGCGAGATTAGGAACACCGGGGAGCTGTTTTTT. Its protein is CASRRGTSEIRNTGELFF.

For the CDR3, the DNA is TGTGCCAGCAGTTTAAGGGGGCCCTGCTCCTACGAGCAGTACTTC. This sequence encodes CASSLRGPCSYEQYF. The rearrangement joins TRBV27 to TRBJ2-7, with 7 bases lining up with TRBD1. CDR1 MNHEY and CDR2 SMNVEV come from the germline V gene (reference sequence). Trimming cost V 2 bases and J 0 bases; bases outside gene matches: 4. The CDR3 consists of 15 residues.

The chain employs TRBV10-3 and TRBJ1-3, with 9 bases fitting TRBD1. This CDR3 has 14 amino acids. With V trimmed by 9 bases and J by 3 bases, 6 bases remained unmatched. Germline-derived CDR1 and CDR2 are ENHRY and SYGVKD. The CDR3 region has the DNA TGTGCCATAAGGACAGGGGTGTATGGAAACACCATATATTTT. Translating gives CAIRTGVYGNTIYF.

This sequence joins TRBV28 and TRBJ1-1, with a possible D match to TRBD1 (6 bases). The CDR3 is 15 residues long. Germline values: CDR1 MDHEN, CDR2 SYDVKM. Trimming cost V 3 bases and J 1 base, with 12 bases left between them. CDR3 loop: CASSLGGGENTEAFF. The DNA of the CDR3 is TGTGCCAGCAGTTTGGGGGGGGGCGAGAACACTGAAGCTTTCTTT.

This clone was picked up a small number of times. V gene TRBV7-2 combines with J gene TRBJ2-2; a weak D match, TRBD2 (5 bases). Per germline, CDR1 SGHTA and CDR2 FQGNSA. The V end lost 5 bases, the J end lost 2 bases, and 18 bases lay between the germline ends. The CDR3 is 17 residues long. The CDR3 reads CASSLHPGSINTGELFF. CDR3 coding DNA: TGTGCCAGCAGCCTACATCCGGGATCAATAAACACCGGGGAGCTGTTTTTT.

The chain has TRBV21-1 and TRBJ2-7; the tabulated D call, TRBD1, remains unverified against the DNA. TRBV21-1 is described as a pseudogene. This CDR3 is built from 16 residues. The CDR3 region is CASSDSGTGGTYEQYF. DNA of the CDR3: TGTGCCAGCAGTGATTCCGGGACAGGGGGGACCTACGAGCAGTACTTC.

This clone came up a few times. CDR3: CASSSGQGSNQPQHF. As DNA, the CDR3 is TGTGCCAGCAGCTCAGGGCAGGGTAGCAATCAGCCCCAGCATTTT. The genes are TRBV6-6 and TRBJ1-5, with D possibly matching TRBD1 (5 bases). Looked up from germline, CDR1 is MNHNY and CDR2 is SVGAGI (reference sequence). CDR3 length: 15 amino acids. V was cut by 6 bases and J by 0 bases, with 12 bases left in between.

This chain links TRBV2 with TRBJ1-1, with a tentative D call TRBD1 (6 bases). This CDR3 spans 12 amino acids. The germline V gene encodes CDR1 SNHLY and CDR2 FYNNEI. The V end was cut by 1 base, the J end by 13 bases, with 13 bases between. CDR3 bases: TGTGCCAGCAGTGAAGGTATGGCAGGGGTTTTCTTT. Protein: CASSEGMAGVFF.

The chain links TRBV10-3 to TRBJ2-7; 12 bases are shared with TRBD2. Germline assignment: CDR1 ENHRY and CDR2 SYGVKD. This CDR3 spans 16 amino acids. V trimming: 9 bases; J trimming: 3 bases; junction bases outside the gene matches: 12. The CDR3: CAIRGLAGSGVYEQYF. In nucleotides, the CDR3 is TGTGCCATAAGGGGACTAGCGGGTTCAGGAGTCTACGAGCAGTACTTC.

This clone was observed a few times. V gene TRBV6-1 combines with J gene TRBJ1-2, with D possibly matching TRBD1 (5 bases). V was clipped by 4 bases and J by 6 bases, with 12 bases between them. Germline lookup yields CDR1 MNHNS and CDR2 SASEGT. The CDR3 contains 13 residues. The CDR3, as DNA: TGTGCCAGCAGTGGGACACCGGGAGATGGCTACACCTTC. Translation gives CASSGTPGDGYTF.

V and J are TRBV7-8 and TRBJ1-4, with D hard to call. Trimming pared 0 bases from V and 0 bases from J, leaving 8 bases between. The CDR3 consists of 16 residues. Germline CDR1 reads SGHVS; CDR2 reads FQNEAQ. The CDR3 spells CASSLAWTTTNEKLFF. As DNA, the CDR3 is TGTGCCAGCAGCTTAGCCTGGACTACAACTAATGAAAAACTGTTTTTT.

The chain joins TRBV5-1 to TRBJ2-7; TRBD1 aligns across 8 bases. The CDR3 contains 18 residues. Germline values: CDR1 SGHRS, CDR2 YFSETQ. The V segment lost 0 bases and the J segment 4 bases; nucleotides outside the gene matches: 15. The CDR3 loop is CASSLGGKPSDRAYEQYF. As DNA, the CDR3 is TGCGCCAGCAGCTTGGGTGGGAAACCTTCGGACAGGGCATACGAGCAGTACTTC.

The count of this clone is one. V and J are TRBV9 and TRBJ2-7; perhaps TRBD1 as D (5 bases). Germline V gene sequence: CDR1 SGDLS, CDR2 YYNGEE. This CDR3 has 16 amino acids. The V end was cut by 0 bases, the J end by 1 base, with 14 bases between. This CDR3 is CASSVARAVPSYEQYF. CDR3 DNA sequence: TGTGCCAGCAGCGTAGCCAGGGCGGTGCCGTCCTACGAGCAGTACTTC.

V is TRBV29-1 and J is TRBJ2-1, with a weak D call TRBD1 (6 bases). This CDR3 comprises 17 residues. Germline CDR1 reads SQVTM; CDR2 reads ANQGSEA. The V gene lost 5 bases and the J gene lost 0 bases, with 20 bases spanning the gap. The CDR3 DNA reads TGCAGCGTTCGGGGCGCCAGGGGCTTTTACTCCTACAATGAGCAGTTCTTC. Protein: CSVRGARGFYSYNEQFF.

The genes are TRBV28 and TRBJ2-5; 8 bases agree with TRBD1. The CDR3 spans 13 residues. V gave up 4 bases and J gave up 5 bases; unmatched junction bases: 3. Germline assignment: CDR1 MDHEN and CDR2 SYDVKM. CDR3 loop: CASSSDRVETQYF. The CDR3 DNA sequence: TGTGCCAGCAGTTCGGACAGGGTGGAGACCCAGTACTTC. Full variable domain (rest looked up from reference TRBV28 and TRBJ2-5): DVKVTQSSRYLVKRTGEKVFLECVQDMDHENMFWYRQDPGLGLRLIYFSYDVKMKEKGDIPEGYSVSREKKERFSLILESASTNQTSMYLCASSSDRVETQYFGPGTRLLVL.

The chain combines TRBV4-1 with TRBJ2-1; 12 bases line up with TRBD2. Germline lookup yields CDR1 MGHRA and CDR2 YSYEKL. The V and J ends lost 4 bases and 9 bases, in that order; junction bases with no gene match: 10. The CDR3 extends over 16 amino acids. The CDR3 sequence: CASSRNRTSGTTEQFF. CDR3 coding DNA: TGCGCCAGCAGCCGAAATAGGACTAGCGGGACGACTGAGCAGTTCTTC.

The chain joins TRBV5-8 to TRBJ2-7, with a possible D match to TRBD2 (6 bases). The length of the CDR3 is 13 residues. Germline-derived CDR1 and CDR2 are SGHTS and YDEGEE. Trimming shortened V by 1 base and J by 7 bases, and 12 bases separated the two germline ends. The CDR3 spells CASSLLAGREQYF. In nucleotides, the CDR3 is TGTGCCAGCAGCTTGTTGGCGGGGCGGGAGCAGTACTTC.

The sample holds a few counts of this clone. This chain joins TRBV25-1 and TRBJ1-2; a possible D gene is TRBD1 (6 bases). Germline CDR1 reads MGHDK; CDR2 reads SYGVNS. The CDR3 runs 15 residues. V lost 4 bases to trimming and J lost 6 bases, with 18 bases between them. The CDR3: CASSGPLLPGDGYTF. The CDR3 DNA reads TGTGCCAGCAGTGGCCCCCTCCTCCCAGGGGATGGCTACACCTTC.

The J gene is TRBJ2-2, the V gene TRBV7-3; tentatively, D is TRBD2 (6 bases). This CDR3 has 16 residues. Trimming took off 5 bases at V and 0 bases at J, with 13 bases between the two ends. Germline-derived CDR1 and CDR2 are SGHTA and FQGTGA. CDR3 in DNA: TGTGCCAGCAGCCCCTATAGCGGACCGAACACCGGGGAGCTGTTTTTT. Protein: CASSPYSGPNTGELFF.

The rearrangement joins TRBV7-2 to TRBJ1-1, with D perhaps TRBD1 (6 bases). The CDR3 length is 11 residues. Per the germline V gene, CDR1 is SGHTA and CDR2 is FQGNSA. Deletions cut 5 bases from V and 14 bases from J, with 15 bases between. CDR3 DNA: TGTGCCAGCAGCCTCCGGGACAAGGGGTTCTTT. Translation: CASSLRDKGFF.

The gene calls are TRBV5-1 and TRBJ2-1; D is undetermined. Per the germline V gene, CDR1 is SGHRS and CDR2 is YFSETQ. This CDR3 comprises 14 residues. Between the trimmed V and J ends, which lost 1 base and 5 bases, there was a span of 10 bases. This CDR3 is CASSLLVQNNEQFF. In DNA, the CDR3 is TGCGCCAGCAGCTTGTTGGTCCAGAACAATGAGCAGTTCTTC. The full variable domain, with the rest looked up from reference TRBV5-1 and TRBJ2-1, is KAGVTQTPRYLIKTRGQQVTLSCSPISGHRSVSWYQQTPGQGLQFLFEYFSETQRNKGNFPGRFSGRQFSNSRSEMNVSTLELGDSALYLCASSLLVQNNEQFFGPGTRLTVL.

The V call is TRBV2, the J call TRBJ1-5; weak D call: TRBD1 (5 bases). Trimming took off 6 bases at V and 10 bases at J, with 28 bases between the two ends. The CDR3 loop spans 17 amino acids. Per germline, CDR1 SNHLY and CDR2 FYNNEI. The DNA of the CDR3 is TGTGCCAGCAGCCCGGACACGGGCCAAGTGTATGATTGCCCCCAGCATTTT. Residues: CASSPDTGQVYDCPQHF.

This clone was detected a few times. The CDR3 DNA reads TGTGCCAGCAGTGAAGCTAGGAGGGGGCTACACTATGGCTACACCTTC. Its protein product is CASSEARRGLHYGYTF. J is TRBJ1-2 and V is TRBV6-1, with 7 bases fitting TRBD1. J was trimmed by 3 bases and V by 0 bases; bases with no gene match: 7. The length of the CDR3 is 16 residues. CDR1 and CDR2 from the germline V gene are MNHNS and SASEGT.

The genes are TRBV15 and TRBJ2-2; 9 nucleotides match TRBD2. V lost 3 bases, J lost 6 bases, and 11 bases stayed unmatched. The CDR3 is 17 residues long. Per the germline V gene, CDR1 is LNHNV and CDR2 is YYDKDF (reference sequence). CDR3 in amino acids: CATSSVIAGVGPGELFF. The CDR3 DNA sequence: TGTGCCACCAGCAGCGTAATAGCGGGAGTGGGTCCCGGGGAGCTGTTTTTT.

This chain links TRBV10-1 with TRBJ2-7, with 13 bases that match TRBD2. The ends lost 0 bases at V and 2 bases at J; junction bases unmatched: 10. Germline CDR1 reads WNHNN; CDR2 reads SYGVQD (reference sequence). The CDR3 consists of 19 residues. CDR3 sequence: CASSESKDRGLAGPYEQYF. CDR3 DNA: TGCGCCAGCAGTGAGTCTAAGGACAGGGGACTAGCGGGACCCTACGAGCAGTACTTC.